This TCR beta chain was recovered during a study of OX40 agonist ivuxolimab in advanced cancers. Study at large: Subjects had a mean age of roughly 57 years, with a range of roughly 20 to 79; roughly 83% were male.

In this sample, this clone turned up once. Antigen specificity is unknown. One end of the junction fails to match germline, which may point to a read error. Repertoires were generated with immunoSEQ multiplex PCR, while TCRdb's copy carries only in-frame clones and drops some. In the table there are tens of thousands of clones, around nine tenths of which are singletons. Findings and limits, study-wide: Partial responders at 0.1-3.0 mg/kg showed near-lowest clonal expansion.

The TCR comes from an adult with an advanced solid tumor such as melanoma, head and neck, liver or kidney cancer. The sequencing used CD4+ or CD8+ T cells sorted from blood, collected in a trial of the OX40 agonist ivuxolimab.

The CDR3 nucleotides are TGTGCCAGCAGTTACTTTTCCCGGGACAGTCGCGAATTTTTT. Its protein product is CASSYFSRDSREFF. The genes are TRBV6-5 and TRBJ1-1; 7 bases match TRBD1. Per the germline V gene, CDR1 is MNHEY and CDR2 is SVGAGI. The CDR3 contains 14 residues.